The clone carrying this T cell receptor (beta chain) has just a few counts. This CDR3 spans 14 amino acids. Germline CDR1 reads LNHDA; CDR2 reads SQIVND (reference sequence). V dropped 0 bases and J dropped 3 bases, with 9 bases sitting between them. This specimen belongs to a study of tumor-infiltrating lymphocytes in localized non-small cell lung cancer. Libraries were prepared by immunoSEQ multiplex PCR; TCRdb keeps only in-frame clonotypes and omits some of them. The table has over 5,500 clones, more than 55% seen once. This TCR derives from a human donor with non-small cell lung cancer. Sequenced material: uninvolved lung tissue not adjacent to the tumor. V is TRBV19 and J is TRBJ2-7; the D gene is possibly TRBD2 (5 bases). As DNA, the CDR3 is TGTGCCAGTAGTATAGACGGGGTGCGCTACGAGCAGTACTTC. Protein: CASSIDGVRYEQYF. Supplemented by reference TRBV19 and TRBJ2-7, the full variable domain reads DGGITQSPKYLFRKEGQNVTLSCEQNLNHDAMYWYRQDPGQGLRLIYYSQIVNDFQKGDIAEGYSVSREKKESFPLTVTSAQKNPTAFYLCASSIDGVRYEQYFGPGTRLTVT.